This T cell receptor beta chain was recorded in a study of T cell responses to AZD1222 COVID-19 vaccine. Study information: Researchers grouped second doses given at about 4 or about 12 weeks into one pool. Study-wide results and limits: Donor demographics were predominantly white British with a female majority; clonal diversity may be underestimated.

As concerns this clone: Its target is not known.

The CDR3 runs 14 residues. The trim removed 2 bases at V and 6 bases at J, leaving 5 bases unmatched. Germline CDR1 reads SGHTS; CDR2 reads YDEGEE. TCRdb keeps only in-frame clones here, not all; method: immunoSEQ multiplex PCR. The data contain about 140,000 clones, roughly nine tenths of them singletons. The receptor was isolated from an adult in good health. The input for sequencing was peripheral blood, taken on day 0 of AZD1222 vaccination. The genes are TRBV5-8 and TRBJ1-2, with 9 positions matching TRBD1. Here the CDR3 DNA reads TGTGCCAGCAGCTTAAGGACAGGGGTTAATGGCTACACCTTC. It is translated as CASSLRTGVNGYTF.